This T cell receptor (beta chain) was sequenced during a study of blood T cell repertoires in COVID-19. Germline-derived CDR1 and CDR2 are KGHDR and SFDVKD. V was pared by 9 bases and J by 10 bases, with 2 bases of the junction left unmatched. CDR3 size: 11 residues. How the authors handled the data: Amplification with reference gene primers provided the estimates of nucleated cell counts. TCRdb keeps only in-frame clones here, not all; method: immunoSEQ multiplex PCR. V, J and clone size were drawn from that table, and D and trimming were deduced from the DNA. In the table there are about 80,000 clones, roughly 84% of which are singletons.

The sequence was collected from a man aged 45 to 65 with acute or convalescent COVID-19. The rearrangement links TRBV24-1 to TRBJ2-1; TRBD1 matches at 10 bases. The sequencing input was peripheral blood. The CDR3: CATGQGGEQFF. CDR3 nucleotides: TGTGCCACCGGACAGGGGGGAGAGCAGTTCTTC.